This TCR beta chain appears in the sequencing data of a study of post-analysis software for immune sequencing data. This CDR3 has 13 residues. Trimming removed 7 bases at V and 1 base at J, with 11 bases between. Germline V gene lookup returns CDR1 DFQATT and CDR2 SNEGSKA (reference sequence). Unique molecular identifiers were carried by the TCR beta cDNA libraries. A single record per CDR3 protein comes from TCRdb applying MiXCR to the PCR reads. The profile shows about 160,000 distinct CDR3 sequences, 30% to 45% of them singletons. The source of this sequence is a girl aged 10 to 17 with multiple sclerosis. The chain recombines TRBV20-1 with TRBJ2-1; no clear D gene. Sequenced here: blood, sampled after autologous hematopoietic stem cell transplantation. In nucleotides, the CDR3 is TGCAGTGTCAGACAAGTATCCTACAATGAGCAGTTCTTC. Encoded protein: CSVRQVSYNEQFF.